Below, 27 T cell receptor beta chains from the same sample are listed, as sequenced in a study of control samples from healthy donors and cancer patients. Here immunoSEQ multiplex PCR was the method, and the copy in TCRdb shows in-frame clones only, minus some. This specimen shows about 190,000 clones; the ten leading clones hold roughly 2.2%. The sample comprised blood. The receptor set was obtained from a woman aged 30 to 39 in good health.

The rearrangement joins TRBV18 to TRBJ1-5; TRBD1 might be the D (6 bases). V dropped 8 bases and J dropped 8 bases, with 28 bases sitting between them. The germline gives CDR1 KGHSH, CDR2 LQKENI. This CDR3 is 17 amino acids long. In DNA form, the CDR3 reads TGTGCCAGCGCTTCACCCCAAGGGGCGACAGGAAGGAAGCCCCAGCATTTT. Translating gives CASASPQGATGRKPQHF.

The chain combines TRBV30 with TRBJ2-5, with D maybe TRBD2 (6 bases). Germline V gene sequence: CDR1 GTSNPN, CDR2 SVGIG (reference sequence). V lost 2 bases, J lost 5 bases, and 18 bases lay in between. The CDR3 spans 15 residues. CDR3 bases: TGTGCCTGGAGTCAATTTGTGGGGGGTTGGGAGACCCAGTACTTC. It specifies CAWSQFVGGWETQYF. Looking up the rest from reference TRBV30 and TRBJ2-5 gives the full variable domain: SQTIHQWPATLVQPVGSPLSLECTVEGTSNPNLYWYRQAAGRGLQLLFYSVGIGQISSEVPQNLSASRPQDRQFILSSKKLLLSDSGFYLCAWSQFVGGWETQYFGPGTRLLVL.

The genes are TRBV5-1 and TRBJ1-4; the match to TRBD1 covers 8 bases. V was clipped by 7 bases and J by 4 bases; unmatched bases: 3. From germline, CDR1 is SGHRS and CDR2 YFSETQ. CDR3 length: 13 amino acids. This CDR3 reads CASAGGSNEKLFF. The DNA of the CDR3 is TGCGCCAGCGCAGGGGGCAGTAATGAAAAACTGTTTTTT.

CDR3 coding DNA: TGTGCCTGGAGGGAGGGGTCCTATGAAAAACTGTTTTTT. Its protein is CAWREGSYEKLFF. The chain uses TRBV30 and TRBJ1-4; D might be TRBD1 (5 bases). V was cut by 3 bases and J by 6 bases, with 11 bases left in between. The CDR3 totals 13 residues. The V gene's germline CDR1 is GTSNPN and CDR2 SVGIG (reference sequence).

V is TRBV4-3 and J is TRBJ1-1; D is unresolved. CDR1 is LGHNA, CDR2 YSLEER, per germline. The CDR3 loop spans 13 amino acids. The ends were cut back, 1 base at V and 4 bases at J, with 7 bases in the middle. CDR3 loop: CASSQARSTEAFF. The CDR3 coding sequence is TGCGCCAGCAGCCAAGCAAGGAGCACTGAAGCTTTCTTT.

As DNA, the CDR3 is TGTGCCAGTAATACCGCACAGGGGAACTATGGCTACACCTTC. As protein: CASNTAQGNYGYTF. The gene calls are TRBV19 and TRBJ1-2; 7 bases fit TRBD1. The CDR3 loop spans 14 amino acids. V shed 7 bases, J shed 2 bases, and the junction held 7 bases outside the gene matches. Germline V gene data show CDR1 as LNHDA and CDR2 as SQIVND (reference sequence).

This chain connects TRBV10-2 to TRBJ1-2, with D uncertain. The CDR3 contains 13 residues. Trimming left V 0 bases short and J 5 bases short, with 7 bases between. Germline CDR1 WSHSY, CDR2 SAAADI. The CDR3 reads CASSESAVYGYTF. CDR3 in DNA: TGCGCCAGCAGTGAGTCGGCGGTATATGGCTACACCTTC.

The genes are TRBV9 and TRBJ2-3; D possibly corresponds to TRBD2 (7 bases). Germline V CDR1 and CDR2: SGDLS, YYNGEE. V shed 3 bases and J shed 0 bases, with 14 bases lying between them. This CDR3 is built from 16 residues. The CDR3 sequence is CASSAREGGSTDTQYF. The DNA of the CDR3 is TGTGCCAGCAGCGCCAGGGAGGGGGGGAGCACAGATACGCAGTATTTT.

This sequence joins TRBV5-1 and TRBJ2-3, with TRBD1 matching over 10 bases. CDR1 is SGHRS and CDR2 is YFSETQ in the germline V gene. The junction had 7 bases not matched to a gene; V was cut back by 4 bases and J by 5 bases. This CDR3 has 15 amino acids. The CDR3 loop is CASSRGQGSEDTQYF. The CDR3 nucleotides read TGCGCCAGCAGCAGGGGACAGGGGAGTGAAGATACGCAGTATTTT.

V gene TRBV29-1 combines with J gene TRBJ2-2; D gene unclear. The CDR3 covers 11 residues. Between the trimmed V and J ends, which lost 3 bases and 4 bases, there was a span of 3 bases. The germline gives CDR1 SQVTM, CDR2 ANQGSEA. The CDR3 here is CSVESTGELFF. The CDR3 region has the DNA TGCAGCGTTGAGAGCACCGGGGAGCTGTTTTTT.

The chain uses TRBV29-1 and TRBJ2-2; D possibly corresponds to TRBD2 (5 bases). Germline V lookup: CDR1 SQVTM, CDR2 ANQGSEA. Trimming left V 3 bases short and J 4 bases short, with 9 bases between. There are 13 residues in the CDR3. The CDR3 spells CSVEEVSTGELFF. The CDR3 DNA sequence: TGCAGCGTTGAGGAGGTTTCCACCGGGGAGCTGTTTTTT.

This rearrangement joins TRBV5-1 to TRBJ1-1; no definite D call. V was clipped by 4 bases and J by 3 bases, with 13 bases between them. The CDR3 sequence is 14 residues long. Germline CDR1 SGHRS, CDR2 YFSETQ. CDR3 nucleotide sequence: TGCGCCAGCAGCGGAACGGCTCGATACACTGAAGCTTTCTTT. Encoded protein: CASSGTARYTEAFF. Together with reference TRBV5-1 and TRBJ1-1, the CDR3 gives the full variable domain: KAGVTQTPRYLIKTRGQQVTLSCSPISGHRSVSWYQQTPGQGLQFLFEYFSETQRNKGNFPGRFSGRQFSNSRSEMNVSTLELGDSALYLCASSGTARYTEAFFGQGTRLTVV.

V usage is TRBV30 and J usage is TRBJ2-6; no clear D. Germline V CDR1 and CDR2: GTSNPN, SVGIG (reference sequence). V lost 8 bases to trimming and J lost 0 bases, with 8 bases between them. This CDR3 is built from 13 residues. The CDR3, as DNA: TGTGCCGTCGCCGTCTCTGGGGCCAACGTCCTGACTTTC. Its protein product is CAVAVSGANVLTF.

This chain's CDR3 is CASSLGQGYEQYF. CDR3 coding DNA: TGTGCCAGCAGTTTGGGGCAGGGGTACGAGCAGTACTTC. This chain connects TRBV12-3 or TRBV12-4 to TRBJ2-7; maybe TRBD1 (6 bases). This CDR3 contains 13 residues. V was pared by 3 bases and J by 4 bases, with 10 bases between.

The J gene is TRBJ1-3, the V gene TRBV4-2, with 7 bases lining up with TRBD1. The CDR3 contains 16 residues. V lost 0 bases and J lost 0; bases outside the gene matches: 2. Germline V gene data show CDR1 as LGHNA and CDR2 as YNFKEQ. In DNA form, the CDR3 reads TGTGCCAGCAGCCAAGATGACAGGGCCTCTGGAAACACCATATATTTT. It encodes CASSQDDRASGNTIYF.

The chain links TRBV6-5 to TRBJ1-2; the D gene is possibly TRBD1 (6 bases). The CDR3 runs 14 residues. CDR1 MNHEY and CDR2 SVGAGI come from the germline V gene. The germline V and J ends were trimmed by 6 bases and 1 base, with 12 bases remaining between them. The CDR3 is CASSKQGVNYGYTF. The CDR3 nucleotides read TGTGCCAGCAGCAAACAGGGAGTTAACTATGGCTACACCTTC.

The chain couples TRBV7-2 to TRBJ2-1, with no clear D. CDR3 size: 12 residues. The germline V gene has CDR1 SGHTA and CDR2 FQGNSA. The V and J ends lost 1 base and 6 bases respectively, with 4 bases between them. The CDR3, as DNA: TGTGCCAGCAGCTTAGATGCCAATGAGCAGTTCTTC. Translated, it gives CASSLDANEQFF.

The chain carries TRBV3-1 (or the pseudogene TRBV3-2) and TRBJ2-5; tentatively, D is TRBD1 or TRBD2 (6 bases each). The CDR3 runs 15 residues. From germline, CDR1 is LGHDT and CDR2 YNNKEL (reference sequence). Trimming left V 1 base short and J 4 bases short, with 13 bases between. CDR3 region: CASSQGGAGPETQYF. CDR3 bases: TGTGCCAGCAGCCAAGGGGGGGCTGGGCCAGAGACCCAGTACTTC.

The V gene is TRBV7-8, the J gene TRBJ1-1; D perhaps matches TRBD1 (5 bases). This CDR3 has 15 residues. Germline assignment: CDR1 SGHVS and CDR2 FQNEAQ. The V gene lost 5 bases and the J gene lost 1 base, with 14 bases spanning the gap. The CDR3 DNA is TGTGCCAGCAGCCGTGCGACCGGGGGGAACACTGAAGCTTTCTTT. Its translation: CASSRATGGNTEAFF.

The chain has TRBV5-1 and TRBJ1-3; D remains ambiguous. The V and J ends lost 2 bases and 0 bases respectively, with 6 bases between them. This CDR3 has 14 amino acids. Per germline, CDR1 SGHRS and CDR2 YFSETQ. CDR3 amino acids: CASSFGISGNTIYF. DNA for the CDR3: TGCGCCAGCAGCTTTGGTATCTCTGGAAACACCATATATTTT.

The chain joins TRBV6-6 to TRBJ2-3; the match to TRBD1 covers 7 bases. V dropped 7 bases and J dropped 2; count of bases not matched to a gene: 9. Germline loops: CDR1 MNHNY, CDR2 SVGAGI (reference sequence). This CDR3 has 15 residues. The CDR3 DNA sequence: TGTGCCAGCACCCTAAGGGGACAGCCCACAGATACGCAGTATTTT. Residues: CASTLRGQPTDTQYF.

V gene TRBV6-5 combines with J gene TRBJ1-2; no reliable D call. This CDR3 has 14 amino acids. CDR1 and CDR2 (germline): MNHEY, SVGAGI. The ends were cut back, 0 bases at V and 5 bases at J, with 10 bases in the middle. The CDR3 DNA follows: TGTGCCAGCAGTTACTCGCGGGTAGTTTATGGCTACACCTTC. This gives the protein CASSYSRVVYGYTF.

The genes are TRBV2 and TRBJ1-1, with D uncertain. V gave up 4 bases and J gave up 4 bases, with 7 bases separating them. The CDR3 runs 12 residues. The germline V gene encodes CDR1 SNHLY and CDR2 FYNNEI. The CDR3 region is CASSVGVTEAFF. The DNA of the CDR3 is TGTGCCAGCAGTGTTGGTGTCACTGAAGCTTTCTTT.

DNA for the CDR3: TGCGCCAGCAGCCATCCGAACTCTGGAAACACCATATATTTT. Amino acids: CASSHPNSGNTIYF. The chain has TRBV4-1 and TRBJ1-3; D gene ambiguous. The germline gives CDR1 MGHRA, CDR2 YSYEKL. The CDR3 extends over 14 amino acids. Trimming took off 3 bases at V and 0 bases at J, with 6 bases between the two ends.

The gene calls are TRBV27 and TRBJ1-2; weak D call: TRBD1 (6 bases). Germline-derived CDR1 and CDR2 are MNHEY and SMNVEV (reference sequence). Between the trimmed V and J ends, which lost 2 bases and 5 bases, there was a span of 18 bases. The CDR3 totals 16 residues. The CDR3: CASSLGPGALFYGYTF. The CDR3 coding sequence is TGTGCCAGCAGTTTAGGCCCGGGGGCTTTATTTTATGGCTACACCTTC.

The chain employs TRBV10-2 and TRBJ2-7, with D possibly being TRBD2 (6 bases). From germline, CDR1 is WSHSY and CDR2 SAAADI. The CDR3 loop spans 15 amino acids. V was trimmed by 2 bases and J by 4 bases, leaving 15 bases between them. The CDR3 bases are TGCGCCAGCAGTGAGGTTCTGAGACTAGAGTACGAGCAGTACTTC. Translating it yields CASSEVLRLEYEQYF.

The chain links TRBV3-1 (or the pseudogene TRBV3-2) to TRBJ1-1; weak D call: TRBD1 (5 bases). Trimming took 0 bases from V and 9 from J, leaving 17 bases between them. This CDR3 comprises 15 residues. CDR1 and CDR2 (germline): LGHDT, YNNKEL (reference sequence). CDR3 amino acids: CASSQDLGTSPKAFF. In nucleotides, the CDR3 is TGTGCCAGCAGCCAAGATCTGGGGACCTCCCCGAAAGCTTTCTTT.